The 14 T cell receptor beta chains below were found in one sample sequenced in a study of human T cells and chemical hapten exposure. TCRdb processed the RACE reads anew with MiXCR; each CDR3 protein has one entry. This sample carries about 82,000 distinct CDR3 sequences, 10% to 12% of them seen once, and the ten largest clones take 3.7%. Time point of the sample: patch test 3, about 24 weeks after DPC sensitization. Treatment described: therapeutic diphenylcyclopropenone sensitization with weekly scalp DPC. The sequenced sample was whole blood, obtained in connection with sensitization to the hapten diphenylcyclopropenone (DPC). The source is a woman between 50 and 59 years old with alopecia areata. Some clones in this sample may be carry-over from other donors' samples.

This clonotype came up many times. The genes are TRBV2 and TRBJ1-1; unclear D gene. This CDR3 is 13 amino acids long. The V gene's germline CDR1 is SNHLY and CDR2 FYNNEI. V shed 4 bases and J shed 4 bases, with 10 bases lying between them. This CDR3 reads CASSGRRATEAFF. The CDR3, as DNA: TGTGCCAGCAGTGGCAGGCGGGCCACTGAAGCTTTCTTT.

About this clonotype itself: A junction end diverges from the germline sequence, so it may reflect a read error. CDR3 region: CSPRPLGVSNQPQHF. The DNA of the CDR3 is TGCAGTCCTAGACCCCTGGGGGTTAGCAATCAGCCCCAGCATTTT. This rearrangement joins TRBV20-1 to TRBJ1-5; D might be TRBD1 (5 bases). This CDR3 spans 15 amino acids. CDR1 DFQATT and CDR2 SNEGSKA come from the germline V gene (reference sequence).

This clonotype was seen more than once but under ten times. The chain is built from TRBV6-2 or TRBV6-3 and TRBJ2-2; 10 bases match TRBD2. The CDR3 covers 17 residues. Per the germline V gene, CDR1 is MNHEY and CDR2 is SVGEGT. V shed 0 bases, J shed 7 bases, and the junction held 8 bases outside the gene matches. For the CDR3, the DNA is TGTGCCAGCAGTTACTCACGGCTAGCGGGAGTCCACGGGGAGCTGTTTTTT. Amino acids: CASSYSRLAGVHGELFF.

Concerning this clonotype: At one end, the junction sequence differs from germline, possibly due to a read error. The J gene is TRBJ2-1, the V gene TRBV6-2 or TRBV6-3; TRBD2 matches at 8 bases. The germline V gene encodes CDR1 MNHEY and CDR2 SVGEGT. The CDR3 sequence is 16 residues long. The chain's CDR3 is CASSRTSTHSYNEQLF. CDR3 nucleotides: TGTGCCAGCAGCCGGACTAGCACTCACTCCTACAATGAGCAGCTCTTC.

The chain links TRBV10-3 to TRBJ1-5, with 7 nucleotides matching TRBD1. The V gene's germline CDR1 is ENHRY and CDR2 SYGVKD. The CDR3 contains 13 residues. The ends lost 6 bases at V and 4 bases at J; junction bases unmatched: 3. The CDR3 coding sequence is TGTGCCATCAGCGGGACAGAGAATCAGCCCCAGCATTTT. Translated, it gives CAISGTENQPQHF.

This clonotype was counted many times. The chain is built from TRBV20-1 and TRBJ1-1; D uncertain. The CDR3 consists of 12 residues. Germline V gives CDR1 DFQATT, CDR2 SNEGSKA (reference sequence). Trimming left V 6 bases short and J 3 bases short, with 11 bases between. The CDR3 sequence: CSAVRRDTEAFF. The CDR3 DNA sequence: TGCAGTGCCGTAAGACGGGACACTGAAGCTTTCTTT.

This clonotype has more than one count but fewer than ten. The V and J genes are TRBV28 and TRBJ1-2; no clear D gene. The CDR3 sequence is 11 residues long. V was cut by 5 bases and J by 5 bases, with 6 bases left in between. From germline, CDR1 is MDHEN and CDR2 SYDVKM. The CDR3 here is CASSAIYGYTF. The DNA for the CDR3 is TGTGCCAGCAGTGCCATTTATGGCTACACCTTC.

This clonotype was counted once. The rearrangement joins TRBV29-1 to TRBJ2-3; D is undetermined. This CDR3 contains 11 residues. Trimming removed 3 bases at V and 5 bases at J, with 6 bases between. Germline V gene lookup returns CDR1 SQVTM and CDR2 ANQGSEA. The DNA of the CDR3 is TGCAGCGTTGAGCATCGAGATACGCAGTATTTT. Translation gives CSVEHRDTQYF.

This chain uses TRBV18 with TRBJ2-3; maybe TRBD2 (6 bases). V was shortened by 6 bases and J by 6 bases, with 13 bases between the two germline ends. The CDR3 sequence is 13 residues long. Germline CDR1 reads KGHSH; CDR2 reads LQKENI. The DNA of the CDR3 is TGTGCCAGCTCCCCTAGCGAGACCGATACGCAGTATTTT. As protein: CASSPSETDTQYF.

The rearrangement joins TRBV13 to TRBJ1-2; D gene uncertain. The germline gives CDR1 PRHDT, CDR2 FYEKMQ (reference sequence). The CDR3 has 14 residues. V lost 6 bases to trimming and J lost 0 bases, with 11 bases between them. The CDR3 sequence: CASSLGRSNYGYTF. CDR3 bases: TGTGCCAGCAGTCTGGGCAGGTCTAACTATGGCTACACCTTC.

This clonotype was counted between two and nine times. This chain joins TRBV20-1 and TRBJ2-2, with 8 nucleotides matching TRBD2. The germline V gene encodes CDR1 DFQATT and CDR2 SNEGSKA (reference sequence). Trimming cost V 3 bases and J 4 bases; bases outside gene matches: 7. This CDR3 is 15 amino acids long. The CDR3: CSARAAGGSTGELFF. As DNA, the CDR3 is TGCAGTGCTAGGGCGGCGGGAGGTTCCACCGGGGAGCTGTTTTTT.

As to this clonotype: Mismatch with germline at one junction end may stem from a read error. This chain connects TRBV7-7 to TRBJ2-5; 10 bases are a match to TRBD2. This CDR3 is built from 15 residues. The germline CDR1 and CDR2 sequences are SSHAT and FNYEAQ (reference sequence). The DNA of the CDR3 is TGTGCTAGCAGCTTAGGTAGCGGGAGGACGGAGACCCAGTACTTC. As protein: CASSLGSGRTETQYF.

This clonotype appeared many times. CDR3 in amino acids: CASSSTGAYYGYTF. As DNA, the CDR3 is TGTGCCAGCAGTTCCACCGGGGCCTACTATGGCTACACCTTC. The chain employs TRBV12-3 or TRBV12-4 and TRBJ1-2; D is perhaps TRBD1 (5 bases). V lost 4 bases and J 3 bases, leaving 12 bases between the germline ends. The CDR3 totals 14 residues.

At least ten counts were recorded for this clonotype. The CDR3 DNA follows: TGTGCCAGCAGCAAGGTGACAGCTAGCGGGAGATGGTACGAGCAGTACTTC. Its protein product is CASSKVTASGRWYEQYF. The genes are TRBV7-9 and TRBJ2-7; 10 bases are shared with TRBD2. The CDR3 has 17 residues. With 5 bases clipped from V and 4 bases from J, the junction kept 14 bases outside the gene matches. Germline loops: CDR1 SEHNR, CDR2 FQNEAQ (reference sequence).